This record covers a single T cell receptor (beta chain). What it binds is unknown. The CDR3 is 17 residues long. Germline values: CDR1 MDHEN, CDR2 SYDVKM. The V gene lost 5 bases and the J gene lost 3 bases, with 17 bases spanning the gap. Execution of the assay was at deep level. Assay: immunoSEQ multiplex PCR; the TCRdb copy retains only in-frame clones and omits some. Here the sample spans over a million clones, approximately 98% being singletons. The entry originates in a study of shared clonotypes between healthy human individuals. Study conclusions and caveats: Larger estimated richness was generally seen in naive subsets than in memory subsets. Clonotypes shared by all four donors outscored non-shared clonotypes in generation probability. With few donors, the genetic and exposure-history diversity represented was limited.

Sequencing input: naive CD4+ T cells sorted from blood. Subset: CD45RA+ positively selected. The chain couples TRBV28 to TRBJ2-6, with D tentatively TRBD1 or TRBD2 (5 bases each). The sequence derives from a man aged 30 to 39 in good health. The CDR3 region is CASSPGTAHLGANVLTF. The CDR3, as DNA: TGTGCCAGCAGTCCCGGGACGGCACATCTTGGGGCCAACGTCCTGACTTTC.